This TCR beta chain was sequenced in a study of lymphopenia after photon versus proton radiotherapy. For this clone: As yet, its antigen is unknown.

The study's findings and limits: Only patients who died were analyzed for survival; proton advantage is unproven.

Germline assignment: CDR1 PRHDT and CDR2 FYEKMQ (reference sequence). Trimming pared 0 bases from V and 5 bases from J, leaving 16 bases between. The CDR3 sequence is 16 residues long. The assay was immunoSEQ multiplex PCR, and TCRdb's table has in-frame clones only and misses some. The data hold about 20,000 clones, with 92% observed a single time. The sequence was collected from a woman aged 35 to 49 with cholangiocarcinoma. This specimen was peripheral blood, taken from a patient treated with photon-based radiotherapy. J is TRBJ2-5 and V is TRBV13; TRBD2 is a possible D gene (6 bases). The CDR3 DNA reads TGTGCCAGCAGCTTAGGCCAGGAGGGCCATAGCGAGACCCAGTACTTC. It specifies CASSLGQEGHSETQYF.